The 19 T cell receptor beta chains listed next were all sequenced from one sample in a study of prognosis after radiotherapy for stage I lung cancer. Two-round multiplex PCR amplified TCR beta CDR3 from genomic DNA. With primers specific to each TRBV and TRBJ gene, the first-round PCR was performed. TCRdb fed the multiplex PCR reads into MiXCR, producing one record per CDR3 protein. The table records 45,000 to 70,000 distinct CDR3 sequences, approximately 26% of them present only once. This sample comprised PBMCs, obtained before or after stereotactic body radiation therapy (not recorded which). These receptor sequences come from a donor over 45 with non-small cell lung cancer.

At least ten counts were recorded for this clonotype. The chain carries TRBV11-2 and TRBJ1-4, with TRBD1 matching 9 bases. V lost 6 bases and J lost 10; bases outside the gene matches: 9. Germline V gene sequence: CDR1 SGHAT, CDR2 FQNNGV. This CDR3 region has 14 residues. The CDR3, as DNA: TGTGCCAGCAGGACCGGGACAGGGCTCGGAAAACTGTTTTTT. Protein product: CASRTGTGLGKLFF.

To note about this clonotype: The germline gene is not matched at one end of the junction; a read error may be the cause. The chain has TRBV12-3 or TRBV12-4 and TRBJ2-7; D is unresolved. The CDR3 is 14 residues long. In DNA, the CDR3 is TGTGCCAGCAGTTCCTATCGAAGCTCCTGCGAGCAGTACTTC. Its protein is CASSSYRSSCEQYF.

This clonotype came up many times. The chain uses TRBV20-1 and TRBJ2-3; D might be TRBD2 (6 bases). Germline V lookup: CDR1 DFQATT, CDR2 SNEGSKA (reference sequence). Trimming removed 3 bases at V and 0 bases at J, with 10 bases between. This CDR3 has 14 amino acids. The CDR3 sequence is CSASQRASTDTQYF. CDR3 DNA: TGCAGTGCTAGCCAGCGGGCTAGCACAGATACGCAGTATTTT.

In the case of this clonotype: This could be a read error, since a much larger clone is one nucleotide away. This chain links TRBV20-1 with TRBJ2-1; 8 positions match TRBD2. The CDR3 covers 13 residues. CDR1 is DFQATT and CDR2 is SNEGSKA in the germline V gene (reference sequence). The CDR3 here is CCFRGGPCNEQFF. The DNA for the CDR3 is TGCTGCTTCCGGGGGGGGCCCTGCAATGAGCAGTTCTTC.

Turning to this clonotype: A much larger clone lies a single base off, so this may be a read error. CDR3 nucleotide sequence: TGTGCCTGGAGTTCTGACAGTAACACTGAAGCTTTCTTT. As protein: CAWSSDSNTEAFF. J is TRBJ1-1 and V is TRBV30; D possibly corresponds to TRBD1 (5 bases). Trimming stripped 2 bases from V and 2 bases from J, with 9 bases between. This CDR3 is 13 amino acids long. Germline CDR1 is GTSNPN and CDR2 is SVGIG (reference sequence).

This chain uses TRBV19 with TRBJ2-3; TRBD2 aligns across 12 bases. The V segment lost 7 bases and the J segment 2 bases; nucleotides outside the gene matches: 10. The CDR3 has 17 residues. Germline CDR1 LNHDA, CDR2 SQIVND (reference sequence). CDR3 region: CASIKGTSGGFTDTQYF. CDR3 nucleotide sequence: TGTGCCAGTATTAAGGGTACTAGCGGGGGGTTCACAGATACGCAGTATTTT.

This clonotype showed up many times. The chain joins TRBV19 to TRBJ2-7, with D perhaps matching TRBD1 (5 bases). The germline CDR1 and CDR2 sequences are LNHDA and SQIVND (reference sequence). V lost 6 bases, J lost 3 bases, and 15 bases lay in between. This CDR3 has 14 amino acids. The CDR3 bases are TGTGCCAGTAGCACGGACATGGGGCACTACGAGCAGTACTTC. Its translation: CASSTDMGHYEQYF. The entire variable domain, with the rest obtained from reference TRBV19 and TRBJ2-7, is as follows: DGGITQSPKYLFRKEGQNVTLSCEQNLNHDAMYWYRQDPGQGLRLIYYSQIVNDFQKGDIAEGYSVSREKKESFPLTVTSAQKNPTAFYLCASSTDMGHYEQYFGPGTRLTVT.

This clonotype was seen repeatedly, ten times or more. This sequence joins TRBV28 and TRBJ1-1; D ambiguous. With 5 bases removed from V and 0 bases from J, the gap between germline ends came to 10 bases. The germline CDR1 and CDR2 sequences are MDHEN and SYDVKM. The CDR3 is 14 residues long. The CDR3 region has the DNA TGTGCCAGCAGTGTAACCACAGTGAACACTGAAGCTTTCTTT. Protein product: CASSVTTVNTEAFF.

This clonotype was counted at least ten times. Here the CDR3 DNA reads TGTGCCAGCAGCTTAGCTGGTCTAGCGTCCGGGGAGCTGTTTTTT. It codes for CASSLAGLASGELFF. The rearrangement links TRBV7-9 to TRBJ2-2; D is perhaps TRBD2 (6 bases). The CDR3 spans 15 residues. Germline V gene sequence: CDR1 SEHNR, CDR2 FQNEAQ (reference sequence). With 0 bases removed from V and 6 bases from J, the gap between germline ends came to 11 bases.

This clonotype has ten or more counts. The chain links TRBV30 to TRBJ2-6; unclear D gene. This CDR3 has 13 amino acids. Trimming took 5 bases from V and 0 from J, leaving 5 bases between them. Germline V gene data show CDR1 as GTSNPN and CDR2 as SVGIG (reference sequence). CDR3: CAWHISGANVLTF. The CDR3 region has the DNA TGTGCCTGGCATATCTCTGGGGCCAACGTCCTGACTTTC.

In the case of this clonotype: A far bigger clonotype differs at one base, so this is likely a read error. This chain links TRBV6-9 with TRBJ2-7; 8 nucleotides line up with TRBD1. Germline V CDR1 and CDR2: MNHGY, SVAAGI. Germline trimming cut 6 bases from V and 3 bases from J; bases unmatched to any gene: 10. The CDR3 consists of 15 residues. The CDR3 loop reads CASSIGQGRGYEQYF. In nucleotides, the CDR3 is TGTGCCAGCAGCATAGGACAGGGACGGGGCTACGAGCAGTACTTC.

In regard to this clonotype: One end of the junction does not line up with germline, which may come from a read error. V usage is TRBV6-1 and J usage is TRBJ1-2; D is perhaps TRBD1 (5 bases). Per germline, CDR1 MNHNS and CDR2 SASEGT. The CDR3 contains 16 residues. The CDR3 spells CASSPSGRSAGHGYTF. The CDR3, as DNA: TGTGCCAGCAGCCCCTCGGGACGGTCTGCCGGGCATGGCTACACATTC.

This clonotype was found many times. This chain connects TRBV5-5 to TRBJ2-1; no clear D gene. Germline assignment: CDR1 SGHKS and CDR2 YYEKEE (reference sequence). The CDR3 consists of 15 residues. V was cut by 0 bases and J by 0 bases, with 7 bases left in between. This CDR3 is CASSLGLSSYNEQFF. As DNA, the CDR3 is TGTGCCAGCAGCTTGGGACTTAGCTCCTACAATGAGCAGTTCTTC.

This clonotype was seen repeatedly, ten times or more. The chain combines TRBV4-3 with TRBJ1-2, with D uncertain. The germline V gene encodes CDR1 LGHNA and CDR2 YSLEER. V gave up 0 bases and J gave up 5 bases, with 16 bases separating them. The CDR3 is 16 residues long. CDR3 sequence: CASSQDVTGLQYGYTF. The CDR3 DNA reads TGCGCCAGCAGCCAAGATGTAACGGGCCTACAGTATGGCTACACCTTC.

As for this clonotype: An end of the junction does not agree with germline; a read error may underlie this. CDR3 sequence reads: CASSDLTWEPFF. The CDR3 nucleotides read TGTGCCAGCAGTGACCTCACCTGGGAGCCGTTTTTT. This chain links TRBV6-4 with TRBJ2-2; the D gene is possibly TRBD2 (5 bases). From germline, CDR1 is MRHNA and CDR2 SNTAGT. The CDR3 contains 12 residues.

This clonotype was picked up many times. The chain has TRBV7-2 and TRBJ2-5, with D possibly TRBD2 on 5 matching bases. Germline CDR1 SGHTA, CDR2 FQGNSA. V lost 0 bases and J 5 bases, leaving 10 bases between the germline ends. This CDR3 spans 14 amino acids. DNA for the CDR3: TGTGCCAGCAGCTTAGCGCCGGGGTTGGAGACCCAGTACTTC. Its translation is CASSLAPGLETQYF.

This clonotype was observed many times. The V call is TRBV20-1, the J call TRBJ1-2; D ambiguous. V lost 1 base, J lost 5 bases, and 14 bases lay in between. Germline V gene sequence: CDR1 DFQATT, CDR2 SNEGSKA (reference sequence). This CDR3 is 14 amino acids long. DNA of the CDR3: TGCAGTGCTAGAGGAGGCCGGGATGTGTATGGCTACACCTTC. Its translation is CSARGGRDVYGYTF.

This clonotype has only a few counts. A far larger clone lies a single base away; this is likely a read error. V usage is TRBV6-2 or TRBV6-3 and J usage is TRBJ1-1, with D possibly being TRBD1 (5 bases). The CDR3 is made up of 12 amino acids. Germline assignment: CDR1 MNHEY and CDR2 SVGEGT. V dropped 6 bases and J dropped 11 bases, with 16 bases sitting between them. CDR3 sequence (DNA): TGTGCCAGCAGCCCGGGGGTCTTCGGGGCTTTCTTT. Residues: CASSPGVFGAFF.

This clonotype was found many times. The chain couples TRBV19 to TRBJ2-1; 7 bases align to TRBD1. The germline CDR1 and CDR2 sequences are LNHDA and SQIVND (reference sequence). The V segment lost 5 bases and the J segment 2 bases; nucleotides outside the gene matches: 9. The CDR3 has 16 residues. The chain's CDR3 is CASSPQRGGTYNEQFF. The CDR3 DNA is TGTGCCAGTAGTCCCCAAAGAGGGGGCACCTACAATGAGCAGTTCTTC.